These 28 T cell receptor beta chains originate from one sample sequenced in a study of control samples from healthy donors and cancer patients (TCRdb year 2020). The library came from the immunoSEQ multiplex PCR assay. The table comes from immuneACCESS by way of TCRdb, which keeps in-frame sequences with V and J called. Part of the clones is missing from these tables; in studies checked, under half for an unresolved V gene and the rest for unknown reasons. A total of over 150,000 clones appear in this sample, 85% to 95% of them only once. Of the sample, around 1.3% is held by the ten largest clones. Material for sequencing was blood. These receptor sequences come from a woman under 30 in good health.

The CDR3 region is CASSLKRHYEQYF. The CDR3 DNA is TGTGCCAGCAGCTTAAAGCGGCACTACGAGCAGTACTTC. This sequence joins TRBV7-2 and TRBJ2-7; tentative D call: TRBD2 (5 bases). Germline V gene sequence: CDR1 SGHTA, CDR2 FQGNSA. V lost 2 bases and J lost 3, with 8 bases in between. The CDR3 is 13 residues long.

Concerning this clone itself: The junction shows a germline mismatch at one end, possibly a read error. The chain carries TRBV5-6 and TRBJ2-7; D possibly uses TRBD1 or TRBD2 (5 bases each). Germline V gene lookup returns CDR1 SGHDT and CDR2 YYEEEE. The CDR3 is 14 amino acids. The DNA of the CDR3 is TGTGCCAGCACCTTGGACGGGACCTCCTACGAGCAGTACTTC. This encodes CASTLDGTSYEQYF.

This chain joins TRBV19 and TRBJ1-5; D not certain. V shed 11 bases and J shed 2 bases, with 16 bases lying between them. The germline V gene encodes CDR1 LNHDA and CDR2 SQIVND (reference sequence). The CDR3 covers 14 residues. CDR3 nucleotide sequence: TGTGCCTGCCATTTCACCGGGGGCAATCAGCCCCAGCATTTT. This gives the protein CACHFTGGNQPQHF.

CDR3 coding DNA: TGTGCCAGCAGCCCGACAGGGGCAGATACGCAGTATTTT. Protein product: CASSPTGADTQYF. The genes are TRBV7-9 and TRBJ2-3, with 8 bases matching TRBD1. The CDR3 loop spans 13 amino acids. Unmatched junction bases numbered 2, after V lost 5 bases and J lost 4 bases. The germline V gene has CDR1 SEHNR and CDR2 FQNEAQ (reference sequence).

This chain connects TRBV15 to TRBJ2-7; D uncertain. The CDR3 is 15 residues long. The germline gives CDR1 LNHNV, CDR2 YYDKDF (reference sequence). V dropped 4 bases and J dropped 6 bases, with 19 bases sitting between them. This CDR3 reads CATSTLRQSLGEQYF. In DNA form, the CDR3 reads TGTGCCACCAGCACTTTGCGGCAGTCCCTCGGCGAGCAGTACTTC.

The V gene is TRBV14, the J gene TRBJ1-4; no reliable D call. CDR3 length equals 16 residues. The V end was cut by 4 bases, the J end by 4 bases, with 16 bases between. CDR1 is SGHDN, CDR2 FVKESK, per germline. In nucleotides, the CDR3 is TGTGCCAGCAGCCTGGGCCTTTATGCGGGTAATGAAAAACTGTTTTTT. It is translated as CASSLGLYAGNEKLFF.

The V and J genes are TRBV5-1 and TRBJ1-1; 7 nucleotides agree with TRBD1. Per the germline V gene, CDR1 is SGHRS and CDR2 is YFSETQ. With 2 bases clipped from V and 10 bases from J, the junction kept 17 bases outside the gene matches. The CDR3 has 16 residues. CDR3 coding DNA: TGCGCCAGCAGCTTACTCCCTACAGGGGAGGGATTGGCAGCTTTCTTT. Translation gives CASSLLPTGEGLAAFF.

The chain is built from TRBV3-1 (or the pseudogene TRBV3-2) and TRBJ2-7; TRBD1 agrees at 7 bases. Germline values: CDR1 LGHDT, CDR2 YNNKEL (reference sequence). CDR3 length: 14 amino acids. V was clipped by 2 bases and J by 6 bases; unmatched bases: 7. The CDR3 is CASSQLGPGGEQYF. The CDR3 nucleotides are TGTGCCAGCAGCCAACTGGGCCCAGGGGGCGAGCAGTACTTC.

V is TRBV28 and J is TRBJ2-7; D unclear. The germline V gene encodes CDR1 MDHEN and CDR2 SYDVKM. The CDR3 is 16 amino acids. Trimming cost V 5 bases and J 5 bases, with 22 bases left between them. The CDR3 here is CASSPRGWSVNHEQYF. CDR3 DNA sequence: TGTGCCAGCAGTCCCCGAGGATGGTCAGTTAATCACGAGCAGTACTTC.

Only one count was recorded for this clone. The chain couples TRBV7-9 to TRBJ1-2; D remains ambiguous. Trimming removed 6 bases from V and 6 bases from J, with 2 bases in between. The V gene's germline CDR1 is SEHNR and CDR2 FQNEAQ (reference sequence). The CDR3 has 9 residues. The CDR3 protein is CASRDGYTF. The CDR3, as DNA: TGTGCCAGCAGAGATGGCTACACCTTC.

The chain employs TRBV2 and TRBJ1-2; no clear D gene. Germline V gives CDR1 SNHLY, CDR2 FYNNEI. V gave up 6 bases and J gave up 6 bases, with 14 bases separating them. CDR3 length: 13 amino acids. CDR3 DNA sequence: TGTGCCAGCAGCGAGTCCACCTCGGATGGCTACACCTTC. Protein sequence: CASSESTSDGYTF.

The chain has TRBV3-1 (or the pseudogene TRBV3-2) and TRBJ2-2; 10 bases line up with TRBD1. Germline V gene lookup returns CDR1 LGHDT and CDR2 YNNKEL (reference sequence). V was pared by 7 bases and J by 7 bases, with 9 bases of the junction left unmatched. There are 15 residues in the CDR3. The CDR3 sequence: CASTTTGQGYGELFF. As DNA, the CDR3 is TGTGCCAGCACCACAACGGGACAGGGGTACGGGGAGCTGTTTTTT.

The V gene is TRBV19, the J gene TRBJ2-1; D is unresolved. The germline V and J ends were trimmed by 3 bases and 7 bases, with 16 bases remaining between them. The CDR3 extends over 15 amino acids. From germline, CDR1 is LNHDA and CDR2 SQIVND (reference sequence). The CDR3 DNA reads as TGTGCCAGTAGTATCTTCCTAGGTCGGCGGAATGAGCAGTTCTTC. This translates into CASSIFLGRRNEQFF.

V gene TRBV7-8 combines with J gene TRBJ2-1; D not certain. This CDR3 comprises 16 residues. Germline V gives CDR1 SGHVS, CDR2 FQNEAQ. V shed 6 bases and J shed 7 bases, with 22 bases lying between them. This chain's CDR3 is CASRPYRARDGNEQFF. CDR3 nucleotides: TGTGCCAGCAGACCTTACCGGGCCCGAGACGGGAATGAGCAGTTCTTC.

The chain joins TRBV29-1 to TRBJ1-2; D perhaps matches TRBD1 (5 bases). V lost 0 bases and J 2 bases, leaving 10 bases between the germline ends. The germline CDR1 and CDR2 sequences are SQVTM and ANQGSEA. There are 14 residues in the CDR3. In nucleotides, the CDR3 is TGCAGCGTTGAAGATATGGGGGTCAACTATGGCTACACCTTC. Residues: CSVEDMGVNYGYTF.

The chain has TRBV11-2 and TRBJ2-2; tentative D call: TRBD1 (6 bases). This CDR3 contains 13 residues. V lost 4 bases and J 6 bases, leaving 9 bases between the germline ends. Germline V gives CDR1 SGHAT, CDR2 FQNNGV. The CDR3 here is CASSSQGSGELFF. CDR3 bases: TGTGCCAGCAGCTCTCAGGGGTCCGGGGAGCTGTTTTTT.

This chain joins TRBV7-2 and TRBJ2-1, with 7 bases aligning to TRBD2. CDR3 length equals 15 residues. The V gene's germline CDR1 is SGHTA and CDR2 FQGNSA. The trim removed 3 bases at V and 9 bases at J, leaving 11 bases unmatched. CDR3 nucleotide sequence: TGTGCCAGCAGCTTGGGCGGGAGTTTAAAAGGTGAGCAGTTCTTC. Encoded protein: CASSLGGSLKGEQFF.

The rearrangement uses TRBV12-3 or TRBV12-4 and TRBJ1-6; perhaps TRBD1 as D (5 bases). The CDR3 is made up of 13 amino acids. The V end lost 3 bases, the J end lost 7 bases, and 7 bases lay between the germline ends. CDR3 nucleotide sequence: TGTGCCAGCAGTTTGACAGACAATTCACCCCTCCACTTT. It encodes CASSLTDNSPLHF.

The J gene is TRBJ2-3, the V gene TRBV6-6; 11 nucleotides match TRBD2. This CDR3 is 16 amino acids long. Germline lookup yields CDR1 MNHNY and CDR2 SVGAGI (reference sequence). The ends lost 2 bases at V and 2 bases at J; junction bases unmatched: 3. CDR3 DNA: TGTGCCAGCAGTTACCTTAGCGGGAGGGCCACAGATACGCAGTATTTT. Amino acid sequence: CASSYLSGRATDTQYF.

CDR3 nucleotides: TGTGCCAGCATGAGGGGGCCCAACACTGAAGCTTTCTTT. Encoded protein: CASMRGPNTEAFF. The chain employs TRBV5-4 and TRBJ1-1, with TRBD1 matching 7 bases. CDR1 and CDR2 from the germline V gene are SGHNT and YYREEE (reference sequence). The CDR3 runs 13 residues. After removal of 6 bases from V and 2 bases from J, the junction contained 4 bases not matched to a gene.

The CDR3 bases are TGTGCCAGCAGCCCCCAGGGAGTGTACTCACCCCTCCACTTT. It encodes CASSPQGVYSPLHF. The chain carries TRBV6-4 and TRBJ1-6; tentatively, D is TRBD1 (5 bases). V was shortened by 6 bases and J by 10 bases, with 16 bases between the two germline ends. The CDR3 contains 14 residues. Germline loops: CDR1 MRHNA, CDR2 SNTAGT.

V gene TRBV19 combines with J gene TRBJ1-5, with 7 bases lining up with TRBD1. The CDR3 is made up of 16 amino acids. Germline V CDR1 and CDR2: LNHDA, SQIVND (reference sequence). Unmatched junction bases numbered 10, after V lost 4 bases and J lost 4 bases. CDR3 nucleotides: TGTGCCAGTAGTACGTACGCAGGGGGATGGAATCAGCCCCAGCATTTT. This translates into CASSTYAGGWNQPQHF.

This chain links TRBV29-1 with TRBJ2-3; D is possibly TRBD1 (6 bases). The CDR3 runs to 17 residues. V lost 6 bases and J 4 bases, leaving 26 bases between the germline ends. CDR1 and CDR2 from the germline V gene are SQVTM and ANQGSEA. CDR3 sequence reads: CSVPKGDGPTPADTQYF. In DNA, the CDR3 is TGCAGCGTCCCGAAGGGGGACGGGCCCACCCCCGCAGATACGCAGTATTTT.

Only a few counts were recorded for this clone. The CDR3 DNA is TGTGCCAGCAGCTTAACAGGGAGCAATCAGCCCCAGCATTTT. Translating it yields CASSLTGSNQPQHF. This sequence joins TRBV5-6 and TRBJ1-5; D may be TRBD1 (6 bases). Trimming removed 2 bases from V and 1 base from J, with 7 bases in between. Germline V gene lookup returns CDR1 SGHDT and CDR2 YYEEEE. CDR3 size: 14 residues.

The chain is built from TRBV7-9 and TRBJ2-1; D is tentatively TRBD1 or TRBD2 (6 bases each). V shed 5 bases and J shed 3 bases, with 14 bases lying between them. Germline-derived CDR1 and CDR2 are SEHNR and FQNEAQ (reference sequence). CDR3 length: 15 amino acids. The CDR3 coding sequence is TGTGCCAGCAGCCAAGGAGGGGGACGCTACAATGAGCAGTTCTTC. Its translation: CASSQGGGRYNEQFF.

The chain carries TRBV28 and TRBJ1-1, with 7 bases fitting TRBD1. Unmatched junction bases numbered 10, after V lost 6 bases and J lost 6 bases. The CDR3 has 14 residues. Germline CDR1 and CDR2: MDHEN and SYDVKM. CDR3 in amino acids: CASRETGRGPEAFF. CDR3 nucleotide sequence: TGTGCCAGCAGAGAGACAGGGAGAGGCCCTGAAGCTTTCTTT.

J is TRBJ1-4 and V is TRBV5-1; possibly TRBD1 for D (6 bases). Germline CDR1 reads SGHRS; CDR2 reads YFSETQ. The CDR3 runs 16 residues. Trimming took off 6 bases at V and 8 bases at J, with 23 bases between the two ends. CDR3 region: CASKESGGTPPEKLFF. The CDR3, as DNA: TGCGCCAGCAAGGAGAGCGGGGGGACACCGCCAGAAAAACTGTTTTTT.

This chain uses TRBV7-2 with TRBJ1-2; D gene uncertain. Germline loops: CDR1 SGHTA, CDR2 FQGNSA. The CDR3 is 15 amino acids. V gave up 0 bases and J gave up 6 bases, with 14 bases separating them. CDR3 residues: CASSLAGRATDGYTF. DNA for the CDR3: TGTGCCAGCAGCTTAGCTGGGCGCGCGACGGATGGCTACACCTTC.